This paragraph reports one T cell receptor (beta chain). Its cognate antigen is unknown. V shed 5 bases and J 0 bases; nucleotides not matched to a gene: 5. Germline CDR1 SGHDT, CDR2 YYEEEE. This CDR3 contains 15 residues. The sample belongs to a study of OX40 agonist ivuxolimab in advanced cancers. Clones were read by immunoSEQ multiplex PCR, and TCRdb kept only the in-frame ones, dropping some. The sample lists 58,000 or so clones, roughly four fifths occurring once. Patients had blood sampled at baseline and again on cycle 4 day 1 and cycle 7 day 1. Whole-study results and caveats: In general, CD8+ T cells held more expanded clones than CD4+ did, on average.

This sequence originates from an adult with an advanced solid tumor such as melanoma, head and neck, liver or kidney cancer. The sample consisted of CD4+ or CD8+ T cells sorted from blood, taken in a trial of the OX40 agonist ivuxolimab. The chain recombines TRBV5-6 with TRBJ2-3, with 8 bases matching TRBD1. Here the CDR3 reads CASSLQGGSTDTQYF. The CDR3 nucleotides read TGTGCCAGCAGTCTACAGGGGGGTAGCACAGATACGCAGTATTTT. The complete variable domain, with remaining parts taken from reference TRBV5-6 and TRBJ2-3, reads DAGVTQSPTHLIKTRGQQVTLRCSPKSGHDTVSWYQQALGQGPQFIFQYYEEEERQRGNFPDRFSGHQFPNYSSELNVNALLLGDSALYLCASSLQGGSTDTQYFGPGTRLTVL.